A single T cell receptor beta chain is shown here with its context. Its antigen is as yet unknown. The record originates from a study of T cells expressing NK-cell markers. Study as a whole: Sorted CD3+CD56+NKG2C+, CD3+CD56+NKG2C- and CD3+CD56-NKG2C+ T cells supplied TCR beta repertoires. Broader study findings: Dominant NKG2C+ clonotypes made up 1.0-7.0% of CD8+ T cells in about six donors.

TCRdb re-analyzed the 5' RACE reads; it lists each CDR3 protein once, without DNA. The sample data list around 180,000 distinct CDR3 sequences. The CDR3 spans 11 residues. Germline CDR1 is SGHVS and CDR2 is FQNEAQ. J is TRBJ2-2 and V is TRBV7-8. The receptor's source is a man between 18 and 69 years old in good health. The sample consisted of blood T cells: a sorted CD56 or NKG2C T cell subset, CD4+ or CD8+ T cells, or bulk PBMC T cells (not recorded which). The CDR3 sequence: CASSLYGGLFF.